This T cell receptor beta chain was observed in a study of early T cells in non-severe SARS-CoV-2 infection. Study overall: The study sequenced bulk RNA from unsorted whole blood, with chains unpaired.

A word on this clonotype: Its antigen is not identified.

Findings and caveats of the study: VDJdb matching skewed toward anti-spike CD8 responses, missing private and CD4 specificities.

Researchers attached unique molecular identifiers to individual cDNA molecules. TCRdb re-called the 5' RACE reads through MiXCR, storing one row per CDR3 protein. The sample lists roughly 81,000 distinct CDR3 sequences; about 12% were seen once. Trimming pared 5 bases from V and 6 bases from J, leaving 11 bases between. Germline V gene sequence: CDR1 SGHVS, CDR2 FNYEAQ. The CDR3 sequence is 13 residues long. The chain uses TRBV7-6 and TRBJ1-5; D remains ambiguous. The sample taken for sequencing was whole blood. The clonotype comes from an adult who was a healthcare worker with PCR-confirmed SARS-CoV-2 infection or an uninfected control (not recorded which). In DNA, the CDR3 is TGTGCCAGCAGCCCCAACCCCGTTCAGCCCCAGCATTTT. Its protein is CASSPNPVQPQHF.